This passage covers 6 T cell receptor beta chains from one sample sequenced in a study of spatial heterogeneity in lung cancer. Each CDR3 protein gets one entry after TCRdb re-called the 5' RACE reads with MiXCR. The table shows 45,000 to 65,000 distinct CDR3 sequences, with approximately 7% occurring only once. Time point denoted: sample taken at primary tumor resection. Unsorted whole RNA samples from tumor, nontumor lung or frozen PBMC were sequenced. Sample: PBMCs, taken at surgery. All receptors derive from a female donor with early-stage non-small cell lung cancer.

The J gene is TRBJ2-3, the V gene TRBV5-1, with a tentative D call TRBD2 (5 bases). Trimming took off 4 bases at V and 4 bases at J, with 22 bases between the two ends. Germline V gene lookup returns CDR1 SGHRS and CDR2 YFSETQ. The CDR3 loop spans 17 amino acids. The CDR3 region is CASSVRGWSGSADTQYF. As DNA, the CDR3 is TGCGCCAGCAGCGTGCGAGGTTGGTCGGGGTCGGCAGATACGCAGTATTTT.

Many counts were recorded for this clonotype. The gene calls are TRBV20-1 and TRBJ2-2; D not certain. The germline V gene has CDR1 DFQATT and CDR2 SNEGSKA (reference sequence). The CDR3 runs 16 residues. V lost 5 bases and J lost 2, with 18 bases in between. The CDR3 region has the DNA TGCAGTGCTCGACCCGCTGCAGGTTATAACACCGGGGAGCTGTTTTTT. Amino acids: CSARPAAGYNTGELFF.

The chain couples TRBV7-3 to TRBJ2-2; no firm D call. The germline V gene has CDR1 SGHTA and CDR2 FQGTGA. Trimming left V 5 bases short and J 5 bases short, with 12 bases between. The CDR3 sequence is 14 residues long. CDR3 nucleotide sequence: TGTGCCAGCAGCCCCCTAACAGCTACCGGGGAGCTGTTTTTT. Its protein is CASSPLTATGELFF.

A word on this clonotype: A much larger clone lies one base from this, so it may be a read error. The rearrangement uses TRBV7-9 and TRBJ2-5; TRBD2 matches 9 bases. From germline, CDR1 is SEHNR and CDR2 FQNEAQ (reference sequence). The CDR3 totals 12 residues. Trimming removed 5 bases from V and 9 bases from J; junction bases left unmatched: 4. CDR3 protein: CASSPLAGAQYF. The CDR3 DNA reads TGTGCCAGCAGCCCCTTAGCGGGGGCCCAGTACTTC.

This clonotype was seen more than once but under ten times. This chain uses TRBV5-1 with TRBJ2-1; TRBD1 matches 7 bases. The CDR3 spans 15 residues. Germline V CDR1 and CDR2: SGHRS, YFSETQ. The trim removed 4 bases at V and 12 bases at J, leaving 16 bases unmatched. The CDR3 DNA sequence: TGCGCCAGCAGCCGTACAGGGGAAGGGCGGCCCGCGCAGTTCTTC. Translation: CASSRTGEGRPAQFF.

This clonotype has at least ten counts. The genes are TRBV29-1 and TRBJ2-7; no clear D gene. Germline lookup yields CDR1 SQVTM and CDR2 ANQGSEA. With 4 bases removed from V and 5 bases from J, the gap between germline ends came to 12 bases. CDR3 length: 12 amino acids. CDR3 in amino acids: CSVGSASDEQYF. CDR3 in DNA: TGCAGCGTTGGTAGTGCTTCTGACGAGCAGTACTTC.